These 25 T cell receptor beta chains share one sample of origin, sequenced in a study of blood T cell repertoires in COVID-19. The assay was immunoSEQ multiplex PCR, and TCRdb's table has in-frame clones only and misses some. This sample yields fewer than 500,000 clones, of which around 87% are seen a single time; approximately 0.96% belongs to the top ten. Sequences were obtained from PBMCs or T cells enriched from blood (not recorded which). All receptors derive from a woman in her 30s with acute COVID-19.

The CDR3 nucleotides read TGTGCCAGCTCACCCCAGGGTTCCTACGAGCAGTACTTC. Protein sequence: CASSPQGSYEQYF. The V call is TRBV18, the J call TRBJ2-7; possible D gene TRBD1, 5 bases. CDR1 and CDR2 from the germline V gene are KGHSH and LQKENI. This CDR3 comprises 13 residues. The V and J ends lost 3 bases and 1 base respectively, with 7 bases between them.

The chain joins TRBV7-2 to TRBJ2-3; the D gene is possibly TRBD1 (5 bases). Germline V CDR1 and CDR2: SGHTA, FQGNSA. The CDR3 loop spans 13 amino acids. V was pared by 4 bases and J by 4 bases, with 9 bases between. The CDR3 spells CASSSQVPDTQYF. Written as DNA, the CDR3 is TGTGCCAGCAGCTCACAGGTCCCAGATACGCAGTATTTT.

The V call is TRBV7-9, the J call TRBJ1-5; 7 positions agree with TRBD1. CDR3 length: 14 residues. Looked up from germline, CDR1 is SEHNR and CDR2 is FQNEAQ (reference sequence). The ends lost 7 bases at V and 1 base at J; junction bases unmatched: 4. CDR3 bases: TGTGCCAGCAACCAACAGGGGAGCAATCAGCCCCAGCATTTT. This encodes CASNQQGSNQPQHF.

This rearrangement joins TRBV19 to TRBJ1-2; D may be TRBD1 (5 bases). The V gene lost 6 bases and the J gene lost 4 bases, with 18 bases spanning the gap. CDR1 and CDR2 (germline): LNHDA, SQIVND (reference sequence). CDR3 length: 15 residues. As DNA, the CDR3 is TGTGCCAGTAGACCGTGGACGACAGCATCCTATGGCTACACCTTC. Its protein product is CASRPWTTASYGYTF.

The chain links TRBV2 to TRBJ2-3; TRBD1 matches at 10 bases. Germline V gene data show CDR1 as SNHLY and CDR2 as FYNNEI. CDR3 length: 15 residues. V lost 7 bases, J lost 4 bases, and 8 bases stayed unmatched. The CDR3 DNA is TGTGCCAGCACGGTCGGGACAGGGGCTGCAGATACGCAGTATTTT. It translates to CASTVGTGAADTQYF.

The rearrangement links TRBV7-2 to TRBJ2-1; 11 bases agree with TRBD2. The V gene end was trimmed by 7 bases and the J gene end by 5 bases; junction bases not matched to a gene: 7. From germline, CDR1 is SGHTA and CDR2 FQGNSA. This CDR3 has 15 residues. The CDR3 bases are TGTGCCAGCATCCTAGGGACTAGCGGCGACAATGAGCAGTTCTTC. As protein: CASILGTSGDNEQFF.

The chain links TRBV7-9 to TRBJ2-7; 10 nucleotides match TRBD2. The CDR3 covers 15 residues. Germline V gives CDR1 SEHNR, CDR2 FQNEAQ (reference sequence). With 7 bases clipped from V and 0 bases from J, the junction kept 6 bases outside the gene matches. The CDR3 nucleotides are TGTGCCAGCATCAGAGCGGGGGGGAGCTCCTACGAGCAGTACTTC. Protein sequence: CASIRAGGSSYEQYF. Full variable domain (outside the CDR3, taken from reference TRBV7-9 and TRBJ2-7): DTGVSQNPRHKITKRGQNVTFRCDPISEHNRLYWYRQTLGQGPEFLTYFQNEAQLEKSRLLSDRFSAERPKGSFSTLEIQRTEQGDSAMYLCASIRAGGSSYEQYFGPGTRLTVT.

The rearrangement uses TRBV24-1 and TRBJ1-2; D uncertain. V was cut by 8 bases and J by 3 bases, with 15 bases left in between. CDR3 length: 14 residues. The germline CDR1 and CDR2 sequences are KGHDR and SFDVKD. CDR3 DNA sequence: TGTGCCACCAATTTTCACAGTCACCACTATGGCTACACCTTC. As protein: CATNFHSHHYGYTF.

The chain combines TRBV10-3 with TRBJ1-1, with unresolved D. The CDR3 has 12 residues. V dropped 9 bases and J dropped 1 base, with 9 bases sitting between them. Germline assignment: CDR1 ENHRY and CDR2 SYGVKD. The DNA of the CDR3 is TGTGCCATTTCACCCAGGAACACTGAAGCTTTCTTT. Translation: CAISPRNTEAFF.

The rearrangement uses TRBV5-4 and TRBJ2-5; TRBD1 matches 7 bases. J lost 0 bases, V lost 3 bases, and 2 bases had no gene match. This CDR3 comprises 14 residues. Germline lookup yields CDR1 SGHNT and CDR2 YYREEE (reference sequence). CDR3 nucleotide sequence: TGTGCCAGCAGCTCAGGGACAGACCAAGAGACCCAGTACTTC. It codes for CASSSGTDQETQYF.

This chain connects TRBV7-9 to TRBJ1-2; 9 bases agree with TRBD1. The V gene's germline CDR1 is SEHNR and CDR2 FQNEAQ (reference sequence). The CDR3 has 15 residues. The V gene end was trimmed by 5 bases and the J gene end by 4 bases; junction bases not matched to a gene: 8. In nucleotides, the CDR3 is TGTGCCAGCAGCATACCGGGACAGGGTACCTATGGCTACACCTTC. As protein: CASSIPGQGTYGYTF.

This chain uses TRBV4-1 with TRBJ2-3; 9 bases map to TRBD2. The V gene's germline CDR1 is MGHRA and CDR2 YSYEKL. CDR3 length: 17 amino acids. The ends lost 0 bases at V and 4 bases at J; junction bases unmatched: 8. CDR3 in DNA: TGCGCCAGCAGCCAAGATCCAGCGGGGGGCTCGGCAGATACGCAGTATTTT. It encodes CASSQDPAGGSADTQYF.

The gene calls are TRBV7-2 and TRBJ2-1; the D gene is possibly TRBD2 (7 bases). Per the germline V gene, CDR1 is SGHTA and CDR2 is FQGNSA. CDR3 length: 14 residues. V was clipped by 6 bases and J by 3 bases, with 12 bases between them. The CDR3 loop reads CASRGGASYNEQFF. The CDR3 nucleotides read TGTGCCAGCAGGGGGGGGGCTAGCTACAATGAGCAGTTCTTC.

The chain uses TRBV7-9 and TRBJ2-1, with D tentatively TRBD2 (5 bases). The V gene lost 1 base and the J gene lost 9 bases, with 10 bases spanning the gap. The CDR3 is made up of 13 amino acids. The germline V gene has CDR1 SEHNR and CDR2 FQNEAQ (reference sequence). The CDR3 sequence: CASSLGGFAEQFF. In DNA form, the CDR3 reads TGTGCCAGCAGCTTAGGAGGGTTCGCTGAGCAGTTCTTC.

The chain recombines TRBV5-1 with TRBJ1-1; 7 nucleotides agree with TRBD1. The germline gives CDR1 SGHRS, CDR2 YFSETQ. J lost 2 bases, V lost 5 bases, and 12 bases had no gene match. The CDR3 runs 16 residues. The CDR3 nucleotides are TGCGCCAGCAGTTCACAGGGGTATGGGATTAACACTGAAGCTTTCTTT. Encoded protein: CASSSQGYGINTEAFF.

The chain recombines TRBV29-1 with TRBJ1-5; 10 nucleotides line up with TRBD1. V was clipped by 6 bases and J by 5 bases; unmatched bases: 7. Germline CDR1 SQVTM, CDR2 ANQGSEA. The length of the CDR3 is 14 residues. Here the CDR3 DNA reads TGCAGCGTCGGACAGGGGGTAGGGGATCAGCCCCAGCATTTT. The encoded protein is CSVGQGVGDQPQHF.

This clone was recorded once. The rearrangement links TRBV28 to TRBJ2-4, with TRBD1 matching over 11 bases. The CDR3 is made up of 15 amino acids. V trimming: 5 bases; J trimming: 9 bases; junction bases outside the gene matches: 9. Germline assignment: CDR1 MDHEN and CDR2 SYDVKM. CDR3 bases: TGTGCCAGCAGTCCCCGGACAGGGGGCGTCGGCATTCAGTACTTC. Protein sequence: CASSPRTGGVGIQYF.

This clone was seen more than once but under ten times. The CDR3 region is CASRVLGIIAGELFF. For the CDR3, the DNA is TGTGCCAGTAGGGTTCTCGGGATAATAGCCGGGGAGCTGTTTTTT. V gene TRBV19 combines with J gene TRBJ2-2, with D possibly matching TRBD2 (5 bases). The CDR3 extends over 15 amino acids. CDR1 and CDR2 from the germline V gene are LNHDA and SQIVND (reference sequence). The germline V and J ends were trimmed by 6 bases and 6 bases, with 17 bases remaining between them.

V and J are TRBV12-3 or TRBV12-4 and TRBJ1-4; 11 bases fit TRBD1. V shed 6 bases and J 10 bases; nucleotides not matched to a gene: 4. The CDR3 extends over 13 amino acids. The CDR3 reads CASRWDRGGKLFF. In DNA, the CDR3 is TGTGCCAGCAGATGGGACAGGGGGGGAAAACTGTTTTTT.

The chain has TRBV24-1 and TRBJ2-2; 9 bases match TRBD1. Unmatched junction bases numbered 6, after V lost 4 bases and J lost 7 bases. The CDR3 has 15 amino acids. Germline CDR1 is KGHDR and CDR2 is SFDVKD. CDR3 region: CATSESGTGCGELFF. The CDR3 DNA is TGTGCCACCAGTGAGTCCGGGACAGGGTGCGGGGAGCTGTTTTTT.

V and J are TRBV12-3 or TRBV12-4 and TRBJ2-7, with D unclear. The length of the CDR3 is 12 residues. The V end was cut by 4 bases, the J end by 9 bases, with 13 bases between. CDR3 amino acids: CASSSGPFGQYF. Here the CDR3 DNA reads TGTGCCAGCAGTTCAGGCCCCTTCGGGCAGTACTTC.

The chain carries TRBV5-1 and TRBJ2-7, with a weak D call TRBD2 (6 bases). This CDR3 has 15 amino acids. V was clipped by 0 bases and J by 3 bases, with 13 bases between them. Looked up from germline, CDR1 is SGHRS and CDR2 is YFSETQ. The CDR3 sequence: CASSLASGVNYEQYF. The CDR3 DNA sequence: TGCGCCAGCAGCTTGGCCTCGGGGGTAAACTACGAGCAGTACTTC.

V gene TRBV7-8 combines with J gene TRBJ1-5; no reliable D call. The CDR3 length is 16 residues. V lost 1 base, J lost 0 bases, and 10 bases lay in between. Per the germline V gene, CDR1 is SGHVS and CDR2 is FQNEAQ. DNA of the CDR3: TGTGCCAGCAGCTTAGTCGCCGGGAATAGCAATCAGCCCCAGCATTTT. This sequence encodes CASSLVAGNSNQPQHF.

This clone occurred a few times. The chain employs TRBV5-6 and TRBJ2-7, with D possibly TRBD1 on 5 matching bases. The CDR3 spans 13 residues. The germline CDR1 and CDR2 sequences are SGHDT and YYEEEE. Deletions cut 4 bases from V and 6 bases from J, with 14 bases between. Here the CDR3 reads CASSQNQGSEQYF. The CDR3 DNA sequence: TGTGCCAGCAGCCAAAACCAGGGATCCGAGCAGTACTTC.

The V gene is TRBV7-3, the J gene TRBJ2-1; 12 bases align to TRBD2. V dropped 1 base and J dropped 14; count of bases not matched to a gene: 12. Germline V gene lookup returns CDR1 SGHTA and CDR2 FQGTGA. This CDR3 is built from 16 residues. The CDR3 region is CASSLMASGGAIAKFF. The CDR3 region has the DNA TGTGCCAGCAGCTTAATGGCTAGCGGGGGGGCAATAGCAAAGTTCTTC.